Each of the 26 T cell receptor beta chains below was sequenced from the same sample in a study of blood T cell repertoires in COVID-19 (dated by TCRdb to between 2020 and 2021). The library was made by the immunoSEQ multiplex PCR assay. This immuneACCESS table, as held by TCRdb, lists in-frame sequences with V and J called but not all clones. Of the missing ones, under half trace to an unresolved V gene in checked studies; the others have no known cause. Across this sample there are about 260,000 clones, with roughly 86% seen only once. The ten largest clones add up to approximately 10% of the sample. Sequenced sample: peripheral blood. These receptors were obtained from a man between 35 and 55 years old with active or convalescent COVID-19.

The rearrangement joins TRBV25-1 to TRBJ1-1, with D possibly being TRBD1 (5 bases). Trimming left V 7 bases short and J 1 base short, with 16 bases between. The CDR3 is made up of 15 amino acids. Germline V gene sequence: CDR1 MGHDK, CDR2 SYGVNS. CDR3 coding DNA: TGTGCCAGCAAAAGGTCGGGGGGGGAGAACACTGAAGCTTTCTTT. As protein: CASKRSGGENTEAFF.

This rearrangement joins TRBV3-1 (or the pseudogene TRBV3-2) to TRBJ2-2; possibly TRBD2 for D (6 bases). The CDR3 has 16 amino acids. V was trimmed by 0 bases and J by 1 base, leaving 9 bases between them. Germline V gene data show CDR1 as LGHDT and CDR2 as YNNKEL (reference sequence). The CDR3 sequence is CASSQDGGLNTGELFF. In nucleotides, the CDR3 is TGTGCCAGCAGCCAAGATGGGGGGTTGAACACCGGGGAGCTGTTTTTT.

V and J are TRBV4-2 and TRBJ1-2; unclear D gene. The germline CDR1 and CDR2 sequences are LGHNA and YNFKEQ. The CDR3 length is 15 residues. With 0 bases removed from V and 2 bases from J, the gap between germline ends came to 10 bases. CDR3 nucleotide sequence: TGTGCCAGCAGCCAAGATCAGGATTTAAACTATGGCTACACCTTC. Protein: CASSQDQDLNYGYTF.

V and J are TRBV10-3 and TRBJ1-6; D gene uncertain. CDR3 length equals 15 residues. Trimming left V 7 bases short and J 0 bases short, with 10 bases between. Germline V lookup: CDR1 ENHRY, CDR2 SYGVKD. CDR3 protein: CAIKSGSSYNSPLHF. The CDR3 DNA reads TGTGCCATCAAATCGGGGAGCTCCTATAATTCACCCCTCCACTTT.

The genes are TRBV10-2 and TRBJ1-3; 7 nucleotides agree with TRBD1. V trimming: 7 bases; J trimming: 7 bases; junction bases outside the gene matches: 10. Looked up from germline, CDR1 is WSHSY and CDR2 is SAAADI. The CDR3 length is 14 residues. DNA for the CDR3: TGCGCCAGCATCCAGGGGGTTCCTGTTAACACCATATATTTT. Amino acid sequence: CASIQGVPVNTIYF.

V gene TRBV5-1 combines with J gene TRBJ2-1; possibly TRBD2 for D (5 bases). In germline, CDR1 is SGHRS, CDR2 YFSETQ. Trimming cost V 0 bases and J 3 bases, with 7 bases left between them. CDR3 length: 14 residues. The DNA of the CDR3 is TGCGCCAGCAGCTTGGCGGGGATCTACAATGAGCAGTTCTTC. This encodes CASSLAGIYNEQFF.

The V and J genes are TRBV28 and TRBJ2-7, with TRBD2 identical over 9 bases. There are 15 residues in the CDR3. The junction had 6 bases not matched to a gene; V was cut back by 6 bases and J by 0 bases. CDR1 MDHEN and CDR2 SYDVKM come from the germline V gene. The CDR3 coding sequence is TGTGCCAGCAGGGTAGCGGGGGCAAGCTCCTACGAGCAGTACTTC. This translates into CASRVAGASSYEQYF.

The chain combines TRBV30 with TRBJ2-5; D is possibly TRBD2 (5 bases). Germline V gene sequence: CDR1 GTSNPN, CDR2 SVGIG (reference sequence). Trimming took off 0 bases at V and 4 bases at J, with 18 bases between the two ends. CDR3 length: 16 residues. In DNA form, the CDR3 reads TGTGCCTGGAGTGTCGGGCAGCGGATAAAGAGAGAGACCCAGTACTTC. It yields the protein CAWSVGQRIKRETQYF.

This clone showed up just once. The chain has TRBV23-1 and TRBJ2-3; the D gene is possibly TRBD2 (5 bases). TRBV23-1 is recorded as an ORF, its role being uncertain. The CDR3 consists of 15 residues. Trimming removed 4 bases from V and 3 bases from J, with 14 bases in between. CDR3 residues: CASSRCPWTTDTQYF. The CDR3, as DNA: TGCGCCAGCAGTCGGTGCCCCTGGACTACAGATACGCAGTATTTT.

The V and J genes are TRBV28 and TRBJ1-1; 7 bases line up with TRBD1. The V gene end was trimmed by 8 bases and the J gene end by 0 bases; junction bases not matched to a gene: 18. The germline gives CDR1 MDHEN, CDR2 SYDVKM. CDR3 length equals 18 residues. Here the CDR3 DNA reads TGTGCCAGCGGATCCCCAGATAACAGGGGAATAATGAACACTGAAGCTTTCTTT. Translating gives CASGSPDNRGIMNTEAFF.

The rearrangement links TRBV6-5 to TRBJ2-7; maybe TRBD1 (5 bases). Germline CDR1 is MNHEY and CDR2 is SVGAGI. V was pared by 6 bases and J by 9 bases, with 9 bases between. The CDR3 extends over 10 amino acids. DNA of the CDR3: TGTGCCAGCAGCAAGGGGCGGCAGTACTTC. This sequence encodes CASSKGRQYF.

This rearrangement joins TRBV7-8 to TRBJ2-7; no clear D. Germline loops: CDR1 SGHVS, CDR2 FQNEAQ. CDR3 length equals 14 residues. The V end lost 5 bases, the J end lost 3 bases, and 14 bases lay between the germline ends. CDR3 sequence reads: CASSPRQVHYEQYF. CDR3 DNA: TGTGCCAGCAGCCCCCGGCAGGTTCACTACGAGCAGTACTTC.

The chain recombines TRBV27 with TRBJ2-7; TRBD2 is a possible D gene (7 bases). Germline V CDR1 and CDR2: MNHEY, SMNVEV (reference sequence). V lost 5 bases and J lost 3, with 14 bases in between. The CDR3 covers 14 residues. The CDR3 region is CASSLPGGRYEQYF. The DNA for the CDR3 is TGTGCCAGCAGTCTCCCGGGGGGCCGCTACGAGCAGTACTTC.

The chain is built from TRBV28 and TRBJ1-2; 8 bases agree with TRBD1. The V and J ends lost 6 bases and 3 bases, in that order; junction bases with no gene match: 3. Germline V gene data show CDR1 as MDHEN and CDR2 as SYDVKM. The CDR3 covers 13 residues. The CDR3 loop is CASRVDRDYGYTF. In DNA, the CDR3 is TGTGCCAGCAGAGTGGACAGGGACTATGGCTACACCTTC.

The V call is TRBV11-2, the J call TRBJ2-2; tentative D call: TRBD1 (6 bases). The V end lost 5 bases, the J end lost 6 bases, and 13 bases lay between the germline ends. Germline CDR1 is SGHAT and CDR2 is FQNNGV. CDR3 length: 14 residues. The CDR3 DNA is TGTGCCAGCAGCCCTCAGGGGATCGCCGGGGAGCTGTTTTTT. Amino acid sequence: CASSPQGIAGELFF. Drawing the rest from reference TRBV11-2 and TRBJ2-2, the complete variable domain is EAGVAQSPRYKIIEKRQSVAFWCNPISGHATLYWYQQILGQGPKLLIQFQNNGVVDDSQLPKDRFSAERLKGVDSTLKIQPAKLEDSAVYLCASSPQGIAGELFFGEGSRLTVL.

The chain carries TRBV11-3 and TRBJ2-1; 8 bases are shared with TRBD2. Germline CDR1 reads SGHNT; CDR2 reads YENEEA. V lost 4 bases and J lost 7; bases outside the gene matches: 15. The CDR3 contains 17 residues. The CDR3 region is CASSSLYGSGSRNEQFF. The CDR3 bases are TGTGCCAGCAGCTCTCTCTATGGAAGCGGGAGTAGGAATGAGCAGTTCTTC.

On this clone: Other DNA sequences in the sample encode the same CDR3. The chain is built from TRBV24-1 and TRBJ2-1; TRBD2 matches at 9 bases. This CDR3 is 16 amino acids long. V trimming: 3 bases; J trimming: 4 bases; junction bases outside the gene matches: 6. Germline V lookup: CDR1 KGHDR, CDR2 SFDVKD. The CDR3 DNA is TGTGCCACCAGTGATCCCACTAGCGGGCCTTACAATGAGCAGTTCTTC. It yields the protein CATSDPTSGPYNEQFF.

V and J are TRBV6-1 and TRBJ1-1; D is uncertain. Germline V gene data show CDR1 as MNHNS and CDR2 as SASEGT. V was clipped by 1 base and J by 5 bases, with 8 bases between them. This CDR3 is 13 amino acids long. CDR3 residues: CASSEEGGTEAFF. CDR3 bases: TGTGCCAGCAGTGAAGAGGGAGGTACTGAAGCTTTCTTT.

This clone has a handful of counts. The identical CDR3 is also encoded by other nucleotide sequences in the sample. This chain's CDR3 is CASSLGGTNEKLFF. CDR3 nucleotides: TGTGCCAGCAGCTTGGGGGGCACTAATGAAAAACTGTTTTTT. The chain is built from TRBV5-4 and TRBJ1-4, with D maybe TRBD1 (5 bases). V lost 0 bases and J 2 bases, leaving 5 bases between the germline ends. The germline V gene encodes CDR1 SGHNT and CDR2 YYREEE (reference sequence). The CDR3 spans 14 residues.

Only one count was recorded for this clone. The chain links TRBV28 to TRBJ1-5, with a possible D match to TRBD1 (6 bases). V was clipped by 4 bases and J by 3 bases, with 7 bases between them. The germline gives CDR1 MDHEN, CDR2 SYDVKM. The CDR3 extends over 13 amino acids. CDR3 region: CASSWDNNQPQHF. The CDR3 DNA is TGTGCCAGCAGTTGGGACAACAATCAGCCCCAGCATTTT.

This clone was detected once. V usage is TRBV7-9 and J usage is TRBJ2-1; TRBD1 matches 7 bases. In germline, CDR1 is SEHNR, CDR2 FQNEAQ (reference sequence). The CDR3 contains 18 residues. V trimming: 1 base; J trimming: 4 bases; junction bases outside the gene matches: 13. CDR3: CASSLGSLLTGPYNEQFF. CDR3 in DNA: TGTGCCAGCAGCTTAGGTAGTCTGTTGACAGGGCCTTACAATGAGCAGTTCTTC.

V is TRBV3-1 (or the pseudogene TRBV3-2) and J is TRBJ2-7, with D possibly being TRBD2 (7 bases). Germline-derived CDR1 and CDR2 are LGHDT and YNNKEL (reference sequence). Trimming stripped 8 bases from V and 1 base from J, with 12 bases between. The CDR3 has 13 amino acids. The CDR3, as DNA: TGTGCCAGCGGGGGCGGGAGATCCTACGAGCAGTACTTC. Translating gives CASGGGRSYEQYF.

V gene TRBV6-5 combines with J gene TRBJ2-7; no reliable D call. The V end lost 0 bases, the J end lost 2 bases, and 11 bases lay between the germline ends. Germline loops: CDR1 MNHEY, CDR2 SVGAGI. The CDR3 covers 15 residues. CDR3 sequence: CASSYSNGFTYEQYF. The CDR3 region has the DNA TGTGCCAGCAGTTACTCGAACGGGTTTACCTACGAGCAGTACTTC.

The chain carries TRBV23-1 and TRBJ2-1, with TRBD2 matching over 13 bases. TRBV23-1 is sorted into the ORF group, with uncertain function. With 7 bases clipped from V and 5 bases from J, the junction kept 11 bases outside the gene matches. The CDR3 runs to 17 residues. CDR3 loop: CASTTSGGAVLDNEQFF. CDR3 DNA: TGCGCCAGCACCACTAGCGGGGGGGCCGTTTTGGACAATGAGCAGTTCTTC.

V gene TRBV7-9 combines with J gene TRBJ1-4, with unresolved D. The CDR3 is 12 amino acids. The V gene lost 2 bases and the J gene lost 8 bases, with 6 bases spanning the gap. CDR1 and CDR2 from the germline V gene are SEHNR and FQNEAQ (reference sequence). CDR3 region: CASSLRGEKLFF. The DNA of the CDR3 is TGTGCCAGCAGCTTACGAGGCGAAAAACTGTTTTTT. The variable domain in full, completed from reference TRBV7-9 and TRBJ1-4, reads DTGVSQNPRHKITKRGQNVTFRCDPISEHNRLYWYRQTLGQGPEFLTYFQNEAQLEKSRLLSDRFSAERPKGSFSTLEIQRTEQGDSAMYLCASSLRGEKLFFGSGTQLSVL.

Only one count was recorded for this clone. This chain links TRBV16 with TRBJ1-2; unclear D gene. Between the trimmed V and J ends, which lost 4 bases and 7 bases, there was a span of 13 bases. CDR1 and CDR2 from the germline V gene are KGHSY and FQNENV. CDR3 length: 13 amino acids. DNA of the CDR3: TGTGCCAGCAGCCGAACGACGCGGGGTGGCTACACCTTC. It specifies CASSRTTRGGYTF. The entire variable domain, with the rest obtained from reference TRBV16 and TRBJ1-2, is as follows: GEEVAQTPKHLVRGEGQKAKLYCAPIKGHSYVFWYQQVLKNEFKFLISFQNENVFDETGMPKERFSAKCLPNSPCSLEIQATKLEDSAVYFCASSRTTRGGYTFGSGTRLTVV.